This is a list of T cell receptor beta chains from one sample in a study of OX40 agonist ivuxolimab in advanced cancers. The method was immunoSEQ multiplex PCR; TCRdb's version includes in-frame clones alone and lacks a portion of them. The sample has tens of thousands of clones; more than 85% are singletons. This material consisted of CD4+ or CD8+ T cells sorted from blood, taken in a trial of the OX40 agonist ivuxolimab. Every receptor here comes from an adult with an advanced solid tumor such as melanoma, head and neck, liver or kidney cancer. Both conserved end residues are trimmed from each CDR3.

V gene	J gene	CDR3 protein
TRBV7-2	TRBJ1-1	ASSLASGRSSSGNTEAF
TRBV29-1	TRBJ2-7	SVRDTHYEQY
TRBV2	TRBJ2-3	ASSVKRDLGTQY
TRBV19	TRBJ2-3	ASSNRAGTDTQY
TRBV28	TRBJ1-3	ASSPLLVILGNTIY
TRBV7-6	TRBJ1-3	ASTSGGGYSGNTIY
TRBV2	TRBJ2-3	ASSEAGLLTDTQY
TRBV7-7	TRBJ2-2	ASSRDRGTGELF
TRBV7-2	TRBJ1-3	ASSLVASDSGNTIY
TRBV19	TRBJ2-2	ASSTRVAGGITGELF
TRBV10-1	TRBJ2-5	ASSPGGDETQY
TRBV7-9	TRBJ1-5	ASSPRGGSRFQGNQPQH
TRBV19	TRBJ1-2	ASSPQGPGGYT
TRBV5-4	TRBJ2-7	ASSLAPGLESYEQY
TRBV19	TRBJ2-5	ATQGAQETQY
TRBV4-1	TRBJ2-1	ASSQDRQKYNEQF
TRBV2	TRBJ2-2	ASRASGNTGELF
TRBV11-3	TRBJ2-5	ASSFRGSGQTQY
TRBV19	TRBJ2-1	ASKSLAPYNEQF
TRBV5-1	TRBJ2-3	ASSLSDSDTQY
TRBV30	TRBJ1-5	AWSVGGPQH
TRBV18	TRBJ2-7	ASSPPGRAAYEQY
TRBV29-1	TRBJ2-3	SVRAVTDTQY
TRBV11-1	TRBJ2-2	ASSLDQATGELF
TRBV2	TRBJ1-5	ATRGGSTVNQPQH
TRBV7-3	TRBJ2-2	ASSPDGVGELF
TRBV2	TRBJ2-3	ASSGGFSGRAGVITDTQY
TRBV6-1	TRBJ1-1	ASSEAPDSEAF
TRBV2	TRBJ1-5	ASSDGAYSNQPQH
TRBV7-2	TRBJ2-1	ASLWTSGGYNEQF
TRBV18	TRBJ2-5	ASSGGGPETQY
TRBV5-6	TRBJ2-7	ASSLRRGSGYEQY
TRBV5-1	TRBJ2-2	ASIPSLGSGELF
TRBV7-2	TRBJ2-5	ASSPGLAEETQY
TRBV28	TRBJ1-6	ASSSAGVSSPLH
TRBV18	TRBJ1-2	ASSTYRGPNPYGYT
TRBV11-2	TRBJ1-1	ASSRQSLEAF
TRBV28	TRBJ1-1	ASRPGQLMNTEAF
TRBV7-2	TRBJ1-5	ASSLFRDQPQH
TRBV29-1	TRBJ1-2	SVAETYGYT
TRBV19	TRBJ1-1	ASSIDPRSNTEAF
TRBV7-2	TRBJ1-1	ASSRDRGNTEAF
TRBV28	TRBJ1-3	ASSPGGLGTGNTIY
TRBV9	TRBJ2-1	ASSVGRDAYNEQF
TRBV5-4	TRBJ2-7	ASSPSYTVAHSEQY
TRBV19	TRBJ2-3	ASSDPGGATFTDTQY
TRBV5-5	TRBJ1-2	ASSQTGTKNGYT
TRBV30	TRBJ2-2	AWSHNTGELF
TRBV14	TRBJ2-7	ASSQEDIMQY
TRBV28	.	ASSYQWGSRSYEQY
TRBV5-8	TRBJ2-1	ASSLSPWGHEQF
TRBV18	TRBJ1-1	ASSPIPGQGEAF
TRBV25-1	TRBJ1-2	ASSAAYGYT
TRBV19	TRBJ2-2	ASSIVSGELF
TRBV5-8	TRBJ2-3	ASSFTGMSTDTQY
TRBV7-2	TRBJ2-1	ASSPYRGGGTYNEQF
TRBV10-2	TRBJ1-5	ASSKYSNQPQH
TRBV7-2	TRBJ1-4	ASSSQGGREKLF
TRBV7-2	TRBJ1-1	ASSFLAF